Detailed here is one T cell receptor beta chain. The clone's antigen remains unknown. Per-base qualities were not stored, and no clone one base away is much larger. The sample comes from a study of T cells in Graves' hyperthyroidism and ophthalmopathy (dated by TCRdb to the late 2010s). Study-wide context: Peripheral blood samples were taken at initial diagnosis, before any treatment was given. TCR V-J signatures able to tell the groups apart were searched for in a discovery cohort of about a hundred patients, of whom around 42 had Graves' ophthalmopathy and roughly 58 had stable Graves' hyperthyroidism. The paper describes TCR Vbeta CDR3 sequencing of about 140 peripheral blood samples, made up of 43 ophthalmopathy patients, roughly 75 hyperthyroidism patients and about 17 progressor patients. In about 6 Graves' hyperthyroidism patients, the study also compared T-cell repertoires from thyroid tissue with T-cell repertoires from blood. Prospective prediction of ophthalmopathy was tested in an independent validation cohort consisting of fewer than 20 hyperthyroidism patients and some 15 patients who later progressed to ophthalmopathy. The 90 to 100 discovery patients were randomly divided into training and test sets at a 7:3 ratio. Following sampling, methimazole starting at 30 mg daily was given to hyperthyroidism patients, and high-dose intravenous methylprednisolone was given to ophthalmopathy patients. General conclusions and limits of the study: Sample size was not statistically predetermined, and investigators were not blinded to group allocation. In validation, the model predicted progression to ophthalmopathy a median of approximately 6.3 months before onset, with about 64% sensitivity and more than 72% specificity. A model built on a 13 V-J signature distinguished ophthalmopathy from stable hyperthyroidism, reaching 85% to 90% sensitivity and approximately 81% specificity in cross-validation and 80%/75% in testing. Blood samples also contained most of the expanded thyroid clonotypes (frequency above 0.001), which suggests that blood repertoires may reflect thyroid immune responses.

Ophthalmopathy patients had moderately to severely active disease, with a Clinical Activity Score of 3 or more, a NOSPECS grade of 4 or more, and a disease duration of less than 3 months. Any patient with an uncontrolled infection, another autoimmune disease, pregnancy or lactation was excluded. Diagnoses were established on the basis of clinical symptoms, serum thyroxine and TRAb, thyroid ultrasound, and orbital computed tomography. PBMCs were separated from roughly 10 ml of fresh peripheral blood using Ficoll-Paque density gradient centrifugation. Trizol reagent was used to extract total RNA, and RNA quality was then checked on an Agilent 2100 Bioanalyzer. TCR beta CDR3 regions were amplified from RNA transcripts. The TCR CDR3 was subjected to a first round of RT-PCR using the HTBI primer set and the Qiagen OneStep RT-PCR kit. Libraries were constructed in a second round of multiplex PCR, after which size selection and purification were performed. Paired-end sequencing of the libraries was performed with 100 bp reads on an Illumina HiSeq2000. In the authors' own workflow: Raw data were processed with SOAPnuke, discarding reads with adapters, uncalled bases, mean Phred below 15, or no exact constant-primer or identifier match. COPE v1.2.5 was used to merge the high-quality paired reads, and each unique nucleotide sequence was defined as a clonotype. Clonotypes were aligned to IMGT TRBV, TRBD and TRBJ reference segments using MiTCR v1.1. Analysis was restricted to V-J combinations with a frequency above 0.0001, which covered about 99% of repertoires. The TCS score was defined as the ratio of F50 (clonal expansion) to E x V (chaos), calculated using BLOSUM62-based TCRdist between CDR3 peptides within each V-J. Welch's t-statistics and random forest reduced roughly 500 V-J features to around 14, which were used in a naive Bayes classifier (R e1071). TCRdb handled the public reads itself, with Q25 trimming in fastp and clone calling in MiXCR, and kept productive beta chains. Every distinct CDR3 protein forms one entry, paired with its most common genes and DNA. These V and J calls originate from TCRdb's pipeline instead of the authors' own analysis. The sample includes about 530,000 distinct CDR3 sequences, with roughly 17% observed a single time. The ten largest clonotypes hold roughly a sixth of the sample.

Deletion took 3 bases off V and 2 bases off J, with a span of 9 bases between the germline ends. CDR1 is given as MGHDK and CDR2 as SYGVNS, both from the germline V gene. The CDR3 covers 14 residues, taking in both the cysteine and the phenylalanine. Only the CDR3 DNA stays, 42 bases, in frame from base 1. This chain is built from TRBV25-1 and TRBJ2-3; a tentative D match to TRBD2 spans 5 bases. Material for sequencing was blood. This receptor was taken from a woman younger than 35 with Graves' ophthalmopathy. The CDR3: CASSDGGSTDTQYF. The DNA sequence is TGTGCCAGCAGTGACGGCGGGTCCACAGATACGCAGTATTTT.